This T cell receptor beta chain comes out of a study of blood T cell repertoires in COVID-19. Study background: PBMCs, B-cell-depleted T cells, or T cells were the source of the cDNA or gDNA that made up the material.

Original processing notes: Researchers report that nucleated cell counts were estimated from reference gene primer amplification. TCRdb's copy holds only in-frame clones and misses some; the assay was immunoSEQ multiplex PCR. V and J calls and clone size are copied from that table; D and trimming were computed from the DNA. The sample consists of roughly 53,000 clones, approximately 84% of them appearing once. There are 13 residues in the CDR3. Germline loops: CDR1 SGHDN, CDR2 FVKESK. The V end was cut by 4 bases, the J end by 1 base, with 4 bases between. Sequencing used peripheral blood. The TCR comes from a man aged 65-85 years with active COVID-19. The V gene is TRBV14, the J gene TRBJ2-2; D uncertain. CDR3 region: CASSPQNTGELFF. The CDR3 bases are TGTGCCAGCAGCCCCCAGAACACCGGGGAGCTGTTTTTT.